Below are 26 T cell receptor beta chains sequenced from a single sample in a study of Ad26.COV2.S vaccination and SARS-CoV-2 variants. The treatment was: roughly 19 received Ad26.COV2.S at low or high dose, single or two shots; 5 received placebo; per-sample allocation not given. Samples were taken on day 63 after the first vaccine or placebo injection. Profiling relied on immunoSEQ multiplex PCR, and the TCRdb table lists in-frame clones only, not all of them. The table includes some 270,000 clones, roughly 89% detected once. This material consisted of peripheral blood, taken in a trial of Ad26.COV2.S vaccine versus placebo. The receptors here all came from a person between 18 and 65 years old who received the Ad26.COV2.S COVID-19 vaccine or a placebo.

In this sample, this clone turned up once. The chain is built from TRBV2 and TRBJ1-2; perhaps TRBD1 as D (5 bases). V lost 6 bases and J lost 5, with 13 bases in between. CDR1 is SNHLY, CDR2 FYNNEI, per germline. The CDR3 contains 13 residues. CDR3 DNA sequence: TGTGCCAGCAGCGGGTCCGGGGGATATGGCTACACCTTC. Amino acid sequence: CASSGSGGYGYTF. The full variable domain, rest sourced from reference TRBV2 and TRBJ1-2, is EPEVTQTPSHQVTQMGQEVILRCVPISNHLYFYWYRQILGQKVEFLVSFYNNEISEKSEIFDDQFSVERPDGSNFTLKIRSTKLEDSAMYFCASSGSGGYGYTFGSGTRLTVV.

The J gene is TRBJ2-4, the V gene TRBV5-1, with TRBD1 as a possible D gene (6 bases). The CDR3 length is 13 residues. Trimming took 5 bases from V and 5 from J, leaving 11 bases between them. Germline-derived CDR1 and CDR2 are SGHRS and YFSETQ. The CDR3 DNA follows: TGCGCCAGCAGTCAGGACAGTCAAAACATTCAGTACTTC. Translated: CASSQDSQNIQYF.

This chain uses TRBV2 with TRBJ2-1; possibly TRBD1 or TRBD2 for D (6 bases each). Germline values: CDR1 SNHLY, CDR2 FYNNEI. Trimming removed 7 bases from V and 9 bases from J, with 13 bases in between. This CDR3 is built from 12 residues. CDR3 in amino acids: CASKGGYTEQFF. The CDR3 coding sequence is TGTGCCAGCAAGGGGGGATATACTGAGCAGTTCTTC.

J is TRBJ2-2 and V is TRBV11-2, with 7 nucleotides matching TRBD2. V lost 5 bases, J lost 2 bases, and 5 bases stayed unmatched. From germline, CDR1 is SGHAT and CDR2 FQNNGV. The CDR3 is 15 residues long. DNA for the CDR3: TGTGCCAGCAGCCACTTGGGACTAAACACCGGGGAGCTGTTTTTT. Its translation is CASSHLGLNTGELFF. Supplemented by reference TRBV11-2 and TRBJ2-2, the full variable domain reads EAGVAQSPRYKIIEKRQSVAFWCNPISGHATLYWYQQILGQGPKLLIQFQNNGVVDDSQLPKDRFSAERLKGVDSTLKIQPAKLEDSAVYLCASSHLGLNTGELFFGEGSRLTVL.

About this clone itself: The same CDR3 is also encoded by other DNA sequences in this sample. The chain recombines TRBV18 with TRBJ2-7; D not resolved. V lost 0 bases to trimming and J lost 7 bases, with 7 bases between them. The CDR3 spans 12 residues. Germline V lookup: CDR1 KGHSH, CDR2 LQKENI. In DNA form, the CDR3 reads TGTGCCAGCTCACCACCCTTAGGGGAGCAGTACTTC. Translation: CASSPPLGEQYF.

This chain joins TRBV13 and TRBJ2-7, with unresolved D. The CDR3 contains 11 residues. V shed 1 base and J shed 7 bases, with 5 bases lying between them. CDR1 PRHDT and CDR2 FYEKMQ come from the germline V gene (reference sequence). CDR3 nucleotides: TGTGCCAGCAGCTTAGTCCAGGAGCAGTACTTC. Translation gives CASSLVQEQYF.

J is TRBJ2-1 and V is TRBV4-1; 11 nucleotides align to TRBD2. Germline V CDR1 and CDR2: MGHRA, YSYEKL. The CDR3 totals 17 residues. V gave up 3 bases and J gave up 6 bases; unmatched junction bases: 10. CDR3 DNA sequence: TGCGCCAGCAGCCACGGGCTAGCGGGAGGACAAATCAATGAGCAGTTCTTC. Protein sequence: CASSHGLAGGQINEQFF.

This clone was seen more than once but under ten times. The chain uses TRBV6-6 and TRBJ1-2; possible D gene TRBD1, 5 bases. The CDR3 loop spans 16 amino acids. Looked up from germline, CDR1 is MNHNY and CDR2 is SVGAGI (reference sequence). The ends were cut back, 1 base at V and 3 bases at J, with 15 bases in the middle. CDR3 DNA sequence: TGTGCCAGCAGTTACTTGGGACTCCCATCGGACTATGGCTACACCTTC. Amino acids: CASSYLGLPSDYGYTF.

The CDR3 sequence: CATSDPGLAGEQDTQYF. The CDR3 DNA reads TGTGCCACCAGTGATCCGGGACTAGCGGGAGAGCAAGATACGCAGTATTTT. The chain combines TRBV24-1 with TRBJ2-3, with TRBD2 identical over 14 bases. The trim removed 3 bases at V and 5 bases at J, leaving 6 bases unmatched. The CDR3 has 17 amino acids. Per the germline V gene, CDR1 is KGHDR and CDR2 is SFDVKD.

The chain employs TRBV19 and TRBJ2-3; D perhaps matches TRBD1 (5 bases). The germline gives CDR1 LNHDA, CDR2 SQIVND (reference sequence). The CDR3 loop spans 14 amino acids. V gave up 3 bases and J gave up 3 bases, with 10 bases separating them. The CDR3 nucleotides read TGTGCCAGTAGTATTTCAGGGCTTACAGATACGCAGTATTTT. Translation gives CASSISGLTDTQYF.

This clone was recorded once. CDR3 region: CASSSHRGLSYNEQFF. Written as DNA, the CDR3 is TGTGCCAGCAGCTCCCACAGGGGGCTCTCCTACAATGAGCAGTTCTTC. The chain has TRBV7-3 and TRBJ2-1, with 9 bases fitting TRBD1. V dropped 4 bases and J dropped 0; count of bases not matched to a gene: 4. Per the germline V gene, CDR1 is SGHTA and CDR2 is FQGTGA. The CDR3 has 16 amino acids.

This rearrangement joins TRBV19 to TRBJ2-1; the D gene could be TRBD1 or TRBD2 (6 bases each). V was clipped by 5 bases and J by 10 bases, with 21 bases between them. The CDR3 length is 15 residues. Germline CDR1 reads LNHDA; CDR2 reads SQIVND (reference sequence). The CDR3 coding sequence is TGTGCCAGTAGTCCCTGGTGGGAGGCCCAGGGGGAGCAGTTCTTC. Amino acids: CASSPWWEAQGEQFF.

The rearrangement links TRBV6-4 to TRBJ2-5; 7 nucleotides align to TRBD2. This CDR3 region has 17 residues. V was clipped by 2 bases and J by 4 bases; unmatched bases: 13. CDR1 and CDR2 (germline): MRHNA, SNTAGT. DNA for the CDR3: TGTGCCAGCAGTGACGTCCCAGGATCCACGGGGGGAGAGACCCAGTACTTC. Amino acids: CASSDVPGSTGGETQYF.

The V call is TRBV11-2, the J call TRBJ1-2; D is perhaps TRBD1 (6 bases). V was trimmed by 5 bases and J by 1 base, leaving 23 bases between them. The CDR3 runs 18 residues. Germline CDR1 and CDR2: SGHAT and FQNNGV. The CDR3 sequence is CASSPWAGGHYLNYGYTF. CDR3 bases: TGTGCCAGCAGCCCATGGGCTGGGGGGCACTATCTTAACTATGGCTACACCTTC.

The chain carries TRBV5-5 and TRBJ2-5; 10 bases are a match to TRBD1. The CDR3 contains 17 residues. Germline V gene sequence: CDR1 SGHKS, CDR2 YYEKEE (reference sequence). Trimming cost V 3 bases and J 4 bases; bases outside gene matches: 12. CDR3 loop: CASSSIPGQGPGETQYF. CDR3 coding DNA: TGTGCCAGCAGCTCAATTCCGGGACAGGGGCCGGGAGAGACCCAGTACTTC.

The rearrangement joins TRBV6-2 or TRBV6-3 to TRBJ1-6; D is uncertain. Germline V gene lookup returns CDR1 MNHEY and CDR2 SVGEGT. V lost 2 bases and J lost 0, with 11 bases in between. This CDR3 region has 17 residues. The CDR3 DNA reads TGTGCCAGCAGTTACCGCCAGTTCTTCTCCTATAATTCACCCCTCCACTTT. Translation gives CASSYRQFFSYNSPLHF.

The chain couples TRBV7-2 to TRBJ2-2; D possibly corresponds to TRBD1 (7 bases). The CDR3 totals 14 residues. Looked up from germline, CDR1 is SGHTA and CDR2 is FQGNSA. Trimming removed 7 bases from V and 6 bases from J, with 15 bases in between. CDR3 DNA sequence: TGTGCCAGCACGCCCAGGGGGGCTTCCGGGGAGCTGTTTTTT. Translated: CASTPRGASGELFF.

CDR3 residues: CASSPDAYYGYTF. The CDR3 DNA reads TGTGCCAGCAGCCCGGACGCCTACTATGGCTACACCTTC. The chain links TRBV3-1 (or the pseudogene TRBV3-2) to TRBJ1-2; D unresolved. The germline V gene encodes CDR1 LGHDT and CDR2 YNNKEL (reference sequence). V dropped 4 bases and J dropped 3 bases, with 9 bases sitting between them. The CDR3 sequence is 13 residues long.

The chain carries TRBV19 and TRBJ2-2, with D uncertain. The CDR3 has 14 residues. CDR1 LNHDA and CDR2 SQIVND come from the germline V gene (reference sequence). Trimming cost V 3 bases and J 4 bases, with 9 bases left between them. CDR3 DNA: TGTGCCAGTAGTATGGACCCCCCCACCGGGGAGCTGTTTTTT. Protein: CASSMDPPTGELFF.

This chain links TRBV6-5 with TRBJ1-5; tentative D call: TRBD1 (5 bases). Trimming took off 6 bases at V and 0 bases at J, with 12 bases between the two ends. From germline, CDR1 is MNHEY and CDR2 SVGAGI. The CDR3 has 15 residues. The CDR3 DNA follows: TGTGCCAGCAGACCCAGGGACCCTAGCAATCAGCCCCAGCATTTT. Amino acid sequence: CASRPRDPSNQPQHF.

The V call is TRBV28, the J call TRBJ2-1, with a weak D call TRBD2 (6 bases). The CDR3 is 14 residues long. Trimming stripped 6 bases from V and 5 bases from J, with 14 bases between. Germline-derived CDR1 and CDR2 are MDHEN and SYDVKM. CDR3 sequence reads: CASRRARGHNEQFF. The CDR3 DNA sequence: TGTGCCAGCAGAAGAGCGCGGGGACACAATGAGCAGTTCTTC.

This chain joins TRBV3-1 (or the pseudogene TRBV3-2) and TRBJ2-7; no clear D gene. This CDR3 contains 14 residues. V was cut by 0 bases and J by 12 bases, with 18 bases left in between. CDR1 LGHDT and CDR2 YNNKEL come from the germline V gene (reference sequence). In DNA form, the CDR3 reads TGTGCCAGCAGCCAAGATAACACCCACCCGCCAGTGTACTTC. Protein product: CASSQDNTHPPVYF.

The chain uses TRBV27 and TRBJ2-6; TRBD1 matches 7 bases. Germline CDR1 and CDR2: MNHEY and SMNVEV (reference sequence). V gave up 10 bases and J gave up 0 bases; unmatched junction bases: 15. The CDR3 loop spans 18 amino acids. This CDR3 reads CATSYDSPGGSGANVLTF. CDR3 DNA: TGTGCCACCTCGTACGATTCTCCAGGGGGCTCTGGGGCCAACGTCCTGACTTTC. Full variable domain (remainder filled in from reference TRBV27 and TRBJ2-6): EAQVTQNPRYLITVTGKKLTVTCSQNMNHEYMSWYRQDPGLGLRQIYYSMNVEVTDKGDVPEGYKVSRKEKRNFPLILESPSPNQTSLYFCATSYDSPGGSGANVLTFGAGSRLTVL.

This chain links TRBV6-1 with TRBJ1-1; the match to TRBD1 covers 7 bases. Germline V gives CDR1 MNHNS, CDR2 SASEGT. The CDR3 is 17 amino acids. With V trimmed by 2 bases and J by 0 bases, 9 bases remained unmatched. CDR3 sequence (DNA): TGTGCCAGCAGTGAAACGACAGGGCGGTCTCTGAACACTGAAGCTTTCTTT. This sequence encodes CASSETTGRSLNTEAFF.

This clone was picked up a small number of times. The rearrangement uses TRBV5-5 and TRBJ1-2; D might be TRBD1 (6 bases). This CDR3 has 15 amino acids. Between the trimmed V and J ends, which lost 4 bases and 1 base, there was a span of 14 bases. Germline CDR1 SGHKS, CDR2 YYEKEE (reference sequence). CDR3 coding DNA: TGTGCCAGCAGCGCCACAGGGTTAAGTAACTATGGCTACACCTTC. This encodes CASSATGLSNYGYTF.

The V gene is TRBV5-1, the J gene TRBJ1-1; D possibly corresponds to TRBD1 (5 bases). Deletions cut 2 bases from V and 4 bases from J, with 15 bases between. The V gene's germline CDR1 is SGHRS and CDR2 YFSETQ. This CDR3 spans 15 amino acids. The CDR3 coding sequence is TGCGCCAGCAGCTTTACGGGGGTAAGCGGCACTGAAGCTTTCTTT. Its protein product is CASSFTGVSGTEAFF.